This TCR beta chain was identified in a study of control samples from healthy donors and cancer patients. The ends lost 6 bases at V and 4 bases at J; junction bases unmatched: 3. The CDR3 covers 15 residues. Germline-derived CDR1 and CDR2 are SNHLY and FYNNEI. This clone was seen a single time. The assay was immunoSEQ multiplex PCR, and TCRdb's table has in-frame clones only and misses some. The table includes around 180,000 clones, 91% detected once. V gene TRBV2 combines with J gene TRBJ2-3; TRBD2 matches at 14 bases. The sample taken for sequencing was blood. This receptor was taken from a woman between 40 and 50 years old in good health. The CDR3 coding sequence is TGTGCCAGCAGGGGACTAGCGGGGGAGGCAGATACGCAGTATTTT. Translating it yields CASRGLAGEADTQYF.